These 27 T cell receptor beta chains share one sample of origin, sequenced in a study of cytomegalovirus exposure and HLA in healthy donors. The PCR made use of 60 Vbeta and 13 Jbeta primers. Sequencing used immunoSEQ multiplex PCR; TCRdb keeps in-frame clones, though not all of them. The sample holds 80,000 to 95,000 clones; approximately 86% are singletons and the top ten take roughly 8.3%. Sequencing input: PBMCs. Receptors originate from a man aged 30-40 years in good health and CMV-seropositive.

The chain uses TRBV2 and TRBJ1-1; D not certain. This CDR3 spans 12 amino acids. Germline-derived CDR1 and CDR2 are SNHLY and FYNNEI. V lost 9 bases to trimming and J lost 1 base, with 9 bases between them. The CDR3 DNA reads as TGTGCCAGGGGAGCAGGGAACACTGAAGCTTTCTTT. Encoded protein: CARGAGNTEAFF. Supplemented by reference TRBV2 and TRBJ1-1, the full variable domain reads EPEVTQTPSHQVTQMGQEVILRCVPISNHLYFYWYRQILGQKVEFLVSFYNNEISEKSEIFDDQFSVERPDGSNFTLKIRSTKLEDSAMYFCARGAGNTEAFFGQGTRLTVV.

V usage is TRBV12-5 and J usage is TRBJ1-1; D may be TRBD1 (5 bases). The V and J ends lost 0 bases and 1 base respectively, with 12 bases between them. The CDR3 spans 16 residues. CDR1 and CDR2 (germline): LGHNT, FRNRAP. CDR3: CASGLVLSGENTEAFF. The CDR3 bases are TGTGCTAGTGGTTTGGTACTATCGGGGGAGAACACTGAAGCTTTCTTT. Together with reference TRBV12-5 and TRBJ1-1, the CDR3 gives the full variable domain: DARVTQTPRHKVTEMGQEVTMRCQPILGHNTVFWYRQTMMQGLELLAYFRNRAPLDDSGMPKDRFSAEMPDATLATLKIQPSEPRDSAVYFCASGLVLSGENTEAFFGQGTRLTVV.

This rearrangement joins TRBV2 to TRBJ2-1, with a weak D call TRBD2 (7 bases). V was shortened by 11 bases and J by 9 bases, with 14 bases between the two germline ends. The CDR3 runs 11 residues. Germline V gene sequence: CDR1 SNHLY, CDR2 FYNNEI. CDR3 sequence (DNA): TGTGCCGGGAGGGGGGCCGCTGAGCAGTTCTTC. It translates to CAGRGAAEQFF.

This chain uses TRBV30 with TRBJ2-7; D remains unclear. Germline loops: CDR1 GTSNPN, CDR2 SVGIG (reference sequence). The CDR3 has 12 residues. Trimming shortened V by 0 bases and J by 6 bases, and 9 bases separated the two germline ends. The CDR3 nucleotides read TGTGCCTGGAGTGTAACGACACGCGAGCAGTACTTC. Translating it yields CAWSVTTREQYF. The full variable domain, rest sourced from reference TRBV30 and TRBJ2-7, is SQTIHQWPATLVQPVGSPLSLECTVEGTSNPNLYWYRQAAGRGLQLLFYSVGIGQISSEVPQNLSASRPQDRQFILSSKKLLLSDSGFYLCAWSVTTREQYFGPGTRLTVT.

The chain carries TRBV6-1 and TRBJ1-1, with D tentatively TRBD1 (5 bases). The CDR3 spans 14 residues. CDR1 and CDR2 (germline): MNHNS, SASEGT. V shed 4 bases and J shed 2 bases, with 11 bases lying between them. This chain's CDR3 is CASSAGGSNTEAFF. CDR3 sequence (DNA): TGTGCCAGCAGTGCCGGGGGGAGCAACACTGAAGCTTTCTTT.

The chain is built from TRBV10-2 and TRBJ2-7, with 8 positions matching TRBD2. Germline trimming cut 3 bases from V and 2 bases from J; bases unmatched to any gene: 6. Germline V gene data show CDR1 as WSHSY and CDR2 as SAAADI. This CDR3 has 15 residues. CDR3 residues: CASSDTSGGPYEQYF. The CDR3 nucleotides read TGCGCCAGCAGTGACACTAGCGGTGGGCCCTACGAGCAGTACTTC.

This clone appeared a few times. The V and J genes are TRBV9 and TRBJ2-1, with 9 positions matching TRBD1. The germline gives CDR1 SGDLS, CDR2 YYNGEE. The CDR3 contains 16 residues. With V trimmed by 4 bases and J by 4 bases, 9 bases remained unmatched. CDR3 region: CASSPIPGQGYNEQFF. The CDR3 DNA reads TGTGCCAGCAGCCCTATTCCGGGACAGGGATACAATGAGCAGTTCTTC.

J is TRBJ2-6 and V is TRBV15; D perhaps matches TRBD1 (6 bases). The CDR3 is 16 residues long. The V end was cut by 4 bases, the J end by 0 bases, with 10 bases between. Germline V CDR1 and CDR2: LNHNV, YYDKDF (reference sequence). The chain's CDR3 is CATSIGDTSGANVLTF. The CDR3 DNA reads TGTGCCACCAGCATCGGGGACACCTCTGGGGCCAACGTCCTGACTTTC.

V gene TRBV6-5 combines with J gene TRBJ1-4, with D possibly matching TRBD1 (6 bases). CDR3 length: 15 amino acids. V dropped 5 bases and J dropped 7 bases, with 17 bases sitting between them. Germline CDR1 and CDR2: MNHEY and SVGAGI. As DNA, the CDR3 is TGTGCCAGCAGTCCGGGGGCGGGCGGGGGTGAAAAACTGTTTTTT. It is translated as CASSPGAGGGEKLFF.

J is TRBJ2-7 and V is TRBV10-1; TRBD1 matches at 7 bases. V shed 3 bases and J 6 bases; nucleotides not matched to a gene: 5. The CDR3 covers 13 residues. Per the germline V gene, CDR1 is WNHNN and CDR2 is SYGVQD (reference sequence). CDR3 residues: CASSDQGDAEQYF. CDR3 DNA: TGCGCCAGCAGTGACCAGGGGGACGCCGAGCAGTACTTC.

The sample holds a few counts of this clone. The rearrangement joins TRBV30 to TRBJ1-6; D is possibly TRBD1 (6 bases). There are 17 residues in the CDR3. Trimming pared 5 bases from V and 5 bases from J, leaving 22 bases between. Germline CDR1 GTSNPN, CDR2 SVGIG (reference sequence). CDR3 amino acids: CAWVDLDSGGDNSPLHF. The CDR3 region has the DNA TGTGCCTGGGTAGATTTGGACAGCGGGGGTGATAATTCACCCCTCCACTTT.

This sequence joins TRBV15 and TRBJ1-3; D is perhaps TRBD1 (5 bases). V was cut by 1 base and J by 4 bases, with 14 bases left in between. The CDR3 sequence is 16 residues long. Germline lookup yields CDR1 LNHNV and CDR2 YYDKDF (reference sequence). Here the CDR3 DNA reads TGTGCCACCAGCAGAGTCGGAGGGGATATAGGAAACACCATATATTTT. Residues: CATSRVGGDIGNTIYF.

CDR3 coding DNA: TGCGCCAGCAGCTTGGATGGGGAGGGACTGGGGGAGACCCAGTACTTC. As protein: CASSLDGEGLGETQYF. The chain links TRBV5-1 to TRBJ2-5; TRBD2 matches 7 bases. V shed 0 bases and J 5 bases; nucleotides not matched to a gene: 10. The CDR3 length is 16 residues. Germline V gives CDR1 SGHRS, CDR2 YFSETQ.

This clone was seen only a few times. The rearrangement uses TRBV28 and TRBJ1-5, with 9 bases lining up with TRBD1. This CDR3 spans 14 amino acids. Germline values: CDR1 MDHEN, CDR2 SYDVKM. The V segment lost 7 bases and the J segment 5 bases; nucleotides outside the gene matches: 6. CDR3 in DNA: TGTGCCAGCAATCACGACAGGGGGTATCAGCCCCAGCATTTT. Protein product: CASNHDRGYQPQHF.

The chain couples TRBV30 to TRBJ1-3; D uncertain. Germline values: CDR1 GTSNPN, CDR2 SVGIG (reference sequence). V lost 7 bases and J 0 bases, leaving 10 bases between the germline ends. The CDR3 has 13 amino acids. This CDR3 reads CASVQNSGNTIYF. In nucleotides, the CDR3 is TGTGCCTCAGTCCAAAACTCTGGAAACACCATATATTTT.

This chain connects TRBV11-2 to TRBJ2-7; 7 bases are a match to TRBD2. V shed 6 bases and J 4 bases; nucleotides not matched to a gene: 12. CDR1 and CDR2 from the germline V gene are SGHAT and FQNNGV. The length of the CDR3 is 15 residues. CDR3 in DNA: TGTGCCAGCAGAACTCCGAGGGGAGGGAGTTACGAGCAGTACTTC. Protein product: CASRTPRGGSYEQYF. Full variable domain (rest looked up from reference TRBV11-2 and TRBJ2-7): EAGVAQSPRYKIIEKRQSVAFWCNPISGHATLYWYQQILGQGPKLLIQFQNNGVVDDSQLPKDRFSAERLKGVDSTLKIQPAKLEDSAVYLCASRTPRGGSYEQYFGPGTRLTVT.

The rearrangement uses TRBV6-5 and TRBJ1-6; 9 bases map to TRBD1. Germline values: CDR1 MNHEY, CDR2 SVGAGI. J gave up 7 bases and V 5 bases, and 6 bases lay outside the gene matches. The CDR3 is made up of 15 amino acids. The DNA for the CDR3 is TGTGCCAGCAGTAACCGGGACAGGGTGAATTCACCCCTCCACTTT. This sequence encodes CASSNRDRVNSPLHF.

This rearrangement joins TRBV23-1 to TRBJ2-3; D might be TRBD2 (6 bases). TRBV23-1 is assigned to the ORF class and has an uncertain function. The length of the CDR3 is 17 residues. V lost 0 bases to trimming and J lost 5 bases, with 18 bases between them. CDR3 amino acids: CASSQSTEREMVDTQYF. The CDR3 DNA sequence: TGCGCCAGCAGTCAATCGACGGAACGGGAGATGGTAGATACGCAGTATTTT.

This clone was picked up one time. The chain couples TRBV7-8 to TRBJ2-3, with D hard to call. This CDR3 has 13 amino acids. Germline CDR1 reads SGHVS; CDR2 reads FQNEAQ. V gave up 1 base and J gave up 2 bases, with 4 bases separating them. The CDR3 region is CASSLEPTDTQYF. CDR3 bases: TGTGCCAGCAGCTTAGAGCCCACAGATACGCAGTATTTT. Supplemented by reference TRBV7-8 and TRBJ2-3, the full variable domain reads GAGVSQSPRYKVAKRGQDVALRCDPISGHVSLFWYQQALGQGPEFLTYFQNEAQLDKSGLPSDRFFAERPEGSVSTLKIQRTQQEDSAVYLCASSLEPTDTQYFGPGTRLTVL.

The rearrangement uses TRBV7-2 and TRBJ2-3; the match to TRBD1 covers 7 bases. Trimming at V came to 3 bases and at J to 0 bases, leaving 0 bases not matched to a gene. The CDR3 totals 14 residues. The V gene's germline CDR1 is SGHTA and CDR2 FQGNSA. In DNA, the CDR3 is TGTGCCAGCAGCTTGGGACAGAGCACAGATACGCAGTATTTT. Its protein product is CASSLGQSTDTQYF.

This chain joins TRBV5-1 and TRBJ2-1, with 8 bases matching TRBD2. Trimming removed 1 base from V and 7 bases from J; junction bases left unmatched: 4. Germline CDR1 SGHRS, CDR2 YFSETQ. The CDR3 is 14 residues long. DNA of the CDR3: TGCGCCAGCAGCTTGAGAGTAGCGGGGAATGAGCAGTTCTTC. It encodes CASSLRVAGNEQFF. The variable domain in full, with the rest retrieved from reference TRBV5-1 and TRBJ2-1, is KAGVTQTPRYLIKTRGQQVTLSCSPISGHRSVSWYQQTPGQGLQFLFEYFSETQRNKGNFPGRFSGRQFSNSRSEMNVSTLELGDSALYLCASSLRVAGNEQFFGPGTRLTVL.

V usage is TRBV6-5 and J usage is TRBJ1-4; 9 nucleotides match TRBD1. Germline CDR1 and CDR2: MNHEY and SVGAGI. CDR3 length: 15 amino acids. The trim removed 0 bases at V and 4 bases at J, leaving 0 bases unmatched. The CDR3 nucleotides are TGTGCCAGCAGTTACTCGGGACAGGGTAATGAAAAACTGTTTTTT. Translating it yields CASSYSGQGNEKLFF.

The chain employs TRBV11-2 and TRBJ1-2, with TRBD1 matching 8 bases. J gave up 6 bases and V 2 bases, and 8 bases lay outside the gene matches. The CDR3 has 15 residues. Germline lookup yields CDR1 SGHAT and CDR2 FQNNGV. CDR3 protein: CASSLQGALEDGYTF. CDR3 coding DNA: TGTGCCAGCAGCTTACAGGGGGCGTTGGAGGATGGCTACACCTTC.

The chain has TRBV6-1 and TRBJ2-5; TRBD2 is a possible D gene (5 bases). The CDR3 runs to 13 residues. V was cut by 3 bases and J by 5 bases, with 10 bases left in between. Germline-derived CDR1 and CDR2 are MNHNS and SASEGT. CDR3: CASSESGGETQYF. CDR3 DNA: TGTGCCAGCAGTGAGTCAGGCGGGGAGACCCAGTACTTC.

The chain links TRBV13 to TRBJ2-1, with 11 nucleotides matching TRBD2. The length of the CDR3 is 16 residues. Germline lookup yields CDR1 PRHDT and CDR2 FYEKMQ (reference sequence). V gave up 0 bases and J gave up 4 bases; unmatched junction bases: 2. The DNA of the CDR3 is TGTGCCAGCAGCTTAGGGACTAGCGGGATATACAATGAGCAGTTCTTC. Its translation is CASSLGTSGIYNEQFF.

The rearrangement joins TRBV5-5 to TRBJ1-1; D is possibly TRBD1 (5 bases). With 1 base removed from V and 1 base from J, the gap between germline ends came to 14 bases. Germline CDR1 and CDR2: SGHKS and YYEKEE (reference sequence). The CDR3 is 16 amino acids. This CDR3 reads CASSLIGGVANTEAFF. CDR3 bases: TGTGCCAGCAGCTTGATCGGGGGGGTAGCGAACACTGAAGCTTTCTTT.

The chain employs TRBV19 and TRBJ1-1; 10 positions agree with TRBD1. CDR1 is LNHDA, CDR2 SQIVND, per germline (reference sequence). The CDR3 contains 16 residues. Trimming took 5 bases from V and 1 from J; bases not matched to a gene: 7. CDR3 nucleotide sequence: TGTGCCAGTAGTCCCGGGGGACAGGGGAGGAACACTGAAGCTTTCTTT. As protein: CASSPGGQGRNTEAFF.